The 24 T cell receptor beta chains presented below share a single source sample, sequenced in a study of blood T cell repertoires in COVID-19. The method was immunoSEQ multiplex PCR; TCRdb's version includes in-frame clones alone and lacks a portion of them. Of around 480,000 clones in the sample, roughly 87% are singletons; the top ten hold around 0.64%. What was sequenced was PBMCs or T cells enriched from blood (not recorded which). Receptors were obtained from a woman aged 18-29 years who had recovered from COVID-19.

The gene calls are TRBV30 and TRBJ1-1; TRBD1 is a possible D gene (5 bases). This CDR3 comprises 13 residues. V dropped 5 bases and J dropped 0 bases, with 10 bases sitting between them. Looked up from germline, CDR1 is GTSNPN and CDR2 is SVGIG (reference sequence). The CDR3 is CAWGAGVNTEAFF. The CDR3, as DNA: TGTGCCTGGGGGGCTGGAGTGAACACTGAAGCTTTCTTT.

The rearrangement links TRBV19 to TRBJ1-1, with D possibly matching TRBD1 (6 bases). V was trimmed by 3 bases and J by 0 bases, leaving 23 bases between them. Per germline, CDR1 LNHDA and CDR2 SQIVND (reference sequence). This CDR3 has 19 residues. The CDR3 coding sequence is TGTGCCAGTAGTATTGGGACACCCCGAGGGTTAAGCATGAACACTGAAGCTTTCTTT. This sequence encodes CASSIGTPRGLSMNTEAFF. The variable domain in full, with the rest retrieved from reference TRBV19 and TRBJ1-1, is DGGITQSPKYLFRKEGQNVTLSCEQNLNHDAMYWYRQDPGQGLRLIYYSQIVNDFQKGDIAEGYSVSREKKESFPLTVTSAQKNPTAFYLCASSIGTPRGLSMNTEAFFGQGTRLTVV.

The gene calls are TRBV6-5 and TRBJ1-3, with D perhaps TRBD1 (6 bases). The germline V gene has CDR1 MNHEY and CDR2 SVGAGI. V lost 2 bases and J lost 10, with 21 bases in between. CDR3 length: 16 amino acids. The DNA of the CDR3 is TGTGCCAGCAGTTACCTCCCCCAGGGGAATTTCCAGACCATATATTTT. This codes for CASSYLPQGNFQTIYF.

V is TRBV5-4 and J is TRBJ1-1; D unresolved. CDR1 and CDR2 (germline): SGHNT, YYREEE (reference sequence). This CDR3 region has 13 residues. Trimming shortened V by 7 bases and J by 0 bases, and 10 bases separated the two germline ends. The CDR3 region has the DNA TGTGCCAGCGGAGAGGTGATGAACACTGAAGCTTTCTTT. Protein product: CASGEVMNTEAFF.

The rearrangement joins TRBV4-1 to TRBJ2-3, with a weak D call TRBD2 (6 bases). This CDR3 is 16 amino acids long. Trimming pared 0 bases from V and 5 bases from J, leaving 15 bases between. CDR1 and CDR2 from the germline V gene are MGHRA and YSYEKL. CDR3 sequence (DNA): TGCGCCAGCAGCCAAGATTTCGGGGGAGTCGGAGATACGCAGTATTTT. Translating it yields CASSQDFGGVGDTQYF.

This chain uses TRBV5-1 with TRBJ1-5, with D perhaps matching TRBD1 (5 bases). V dropped 2 bases and J dropped 3 bases, with 6 bases sitting between them. The V gene's germline CDR1 is SGHRS and CDR2 YFSETQ. This CDR3 is built from 13 residues. The CDR3 loop is CASSLGDNQPQHF. In DNA, the CDR3 is TGCGCCAGCAGCTTAGGGGACAATCAGCCCCAGCATTTT.

The genes are TRBV27 and TRBJ1-1, with 7 bases that match TRBD1. Germline loops: CDR1 MNHEY, CDR2 SMNVEV (reference sequence). With V trimmed by 3 bases and J by 3 bases, 10 bases remained unmatched. CDR3 length equals 16 residues. This chain's CDR3 is CASSFLQGRGDTEAFF. The CDR3 DNA is TGTGCCAGCAGTTTCTTACAGGGGCGAGGGGACACTGAAGCTTTCTTT.

The chain links TRBV21-1 to TRBJ1-1; the DNA was not used to check the table's D call, TRBD1. TRBV21-1 is termed a pseudogene. The CDR3 loop spans 12 amino acids. Written as DNA, the CDR3 is TGTGCCAGCCGGGGACACAGCACTGAAGCTTTCTTT. Protein: CASRGHSTEAFF.

This clone appeared a single time. This chain joins TRBV11-2 and TRBJ1-4; D might be TRBD1 (5 bases). CDR3 length: 13 amino acids. Germline V gene lookup returns CDR1 SGHAT and CDR2 FQNNGV. The V end was cut by 3 bases, the J end by 7 bases, with 9 bases between. The CDR3 nucleotides read TGTGCCAGCAGCTTCGTAGGGGTTGAAAAACTGTTTTTT. It encodes CASSFVGVEKLFF.

In the case of this clone: The sample contains more than one DNA sequence encoding this CDR3. The genes are TRBV3-1 (or the pseudogene TRBV3-2) and TRBJ1-3; 11 bases fit TRBD1. The CDR3 spans 15 residues. V was pared by 4 bases and J by 3 bases, with 2 bases of the junction left unmatched. The germline V gene has CDR1 LGHDT and CDR2 YNNKEL (reference sequence). CDR3 loop: CASSPGTGGGNTIYF. CDR3 DNA: TGTGCCAGCAGCCCCGGGACAGGGGGTGGAAACACCATATATTTT.

The count of this clone is one. The gene calls are TRBV5-4 and TRBJ2-7, with TRBD1 matching over 8 bases. This CDR3 has 13 amino acids. J lost 6 bases, V lost 4 bases, and 6 bases had no gene match. CDR1 is SGHNT and CDR2 is YYREEE in the germline V gene (reference sequence). CDR3 residues: CASSLSGGAEQYF. CDR3 coding DNA: TGTGCCAGCAGCCTGTCAGGGGGCGCCGAGCAGTACTTC.

The chain recombines TRBV6-5 with TRBJ2-2, with D maybe TRBD1 (6 bases). In germline, CDR1 is MNHEY, CDR2 SVGAGI. V lost 6 bases to trimming and J lost 4 bases, with 12 bases between them. The CDR3 consists of 14 residues. CDR3 nucleotides: TGTGCCAGCAGGACAGGCCCTTCCACCGGGGAGCTGTTTTTT. Translating it yields CASRTGPSTGELFF.

Here the CDR3 reads CASSRSSGGYGYTF. The DNA of the CDR3 is TGTGCCAGCAGTCGGTCCTCAGGGGGCTATGGCTACACCTTC. This chain links TRBV6-5 with TRBJ1-2, with 7 bases identical to TRBD1. This CDR3 contains 14 residues. Trimming cost V 5 bases and J 4 bases; bases outside gene matches: 7. CDR1 and CDR2 from the germline V gene are MNHEY and SVGAGI.

The rearrangement uses TRBV10-1 and TRBJ2-3, with D tentatively TRBD2 (6 bases). The CDR3 spans 13 residues. Trimming pared 8 bases from V and 5 bases from J, leaving 14 bases between. Germline lookup yields CDR1 WNHNN and CDR2 SYGVQD (reference sequence). CDR3 in DNA: TGCGCCAGCGGAGGGTATGGCGGAGATACGCAGTATTTT. This gives the protein CASGGYGGDTQYF.

The CDR3 DNA sequence: TGTGCCAGCAGCTCGAGCGGGAGGGCCAACGTCCTGACTTTC. Encoded protein: CASSSSGRANVLTF. The chain joins TRBV5-5 to TRBJ2-6, with 7 nucleotides matching TRBD2. CDR3 length: 14 amino acids. V shed 3 bases, J shed 5 bases, and the junction held 2 bases outside the gene matches. Germline loops: CDR1 SGHKS, CDR2 YYEKEE (reference sequence).

The V and J genes are TRBV3-1 (or the pseudogene TRBV3-2) and TRBJ2-4, with D uncertain. The germline V gene encodes CDR1 LGHDT and CDR2 YNNKEL (reference sequence). Trimming pared 0 bases from V and 5 bases from J, leaving 20 bases between. This CDR3 has 18 residues. Here the CDR3 reads CASSQDLSPQRPQNIQYF. CDR3 sequence (DNA): TGTGCCAGCAGCCAAGATCTTTCGCCGCAGAGGCCCCAAAACATTCAGTACTTC.

V usage is TRBV28 and J usage is TRBJ1-5; D remains unclear. The CDR3 sequence is 13 residues long. Germline assignment: CDR1 MDHEN and CDR2 SYDVKM. As DNA, the CDR3 is TGTGCGGCCGTTCCGGGGAAGAATCAGCCCCAGCATTTT. Its protein product is CAAVPGKNQPQHF.

In its sample, this clone was seen many times. This chain uses TRBV30 with TRBJ1-4; TRBD1 matches at 7 bases. Losses at the gene ends were 2 bases for V and 5 bases for J; bases not matched to a gene: 2. CDR1 and CDR2 (germline): GTSNPN, SVGIG (reference sequence). CDR3 length: 13 amino acids. This CDR3 is CAWSQDRNEKLFF. CDR3 DNA: TGTGCCTGGAGTCAGGACAGGAATGAAAAACTGTTTTTT. Complete variable domain (other parts from reference TRBV30 and TRBJ1-4): SQTIHQWPATLVQPVGSPLSLECTVEGTSNPNLYWYRQAAGRGLQLLFYSVGIGQISSEVPQNLSASRPQDRQFILSSKKLLLSDSGFYLCAWSQDRNEKLFFGSGTQLSVL.

CDR3 DNA: TGTGCCAGCAGCTTCCGCGGGGAGCTGTTTTTT. It is translated as CASSFRGELFF. The chain uses TRBV7-9 and TRBJ2-2, with D uncertain. Germline loops: CDR1 SEHNR, CDR2 FQNEAQ (reference sequence). V lost 3 bases and J 7 bases, leaving 3 bases between the germline ends. The CDR3 is 11 amino acids.

J is TRBJ2-5 and V is TRBV7-9, with D perhaps matching TRBD1 (5 bases). Trimming took off 5 bases at V and 4 bases at J, with 17 bases between the two ends. CDR1 is SEHNR and CDR2 is FQNEAQ in the germline V gene (reference sequence). CDR3 length: 15 amino acids. The CDR3 DNA reads as TGTGCCAGCAGCGTGGCTGGGGCTACAAGAGAGACCCAGTACTTC. Its protein is CASSVAGATRETQYF. The full variable domain, rest sourced from reference TRBV7-9 and TRBJ2-5, is DTGVSQNPRHKITKRGQNVTFRCDPISEHNRLYWYRQTLGQGPEFLTYFQNEAQLEKSRLLSDRFSAERPKGSFSTLEIQRTEQGDSAMYLCASSVAGATRETQYFGPGTRLLVL.

V is TRBV6-7 and J is TRBJ1-2, with D unclear. TRBV6-7 qualifies as an ORF whose function is uncertain. V was pared by 5 bases and J by 4 bases, with 20 bases between. The CDR3 sequence is 16 residues long. The CDR3 DNA is TGTGCCAGCAGTGTAGCCTTTGAGATCCGGGGCTATGGCTACACCTTC. Protein product: CASSVAFEIRGYGYTF.

This clone was counted a single time. The V gene is TRBV30, the J gene TRBJ1-2, with D tentatively TRBD1 (6 bases). Germline lookup yields CDR1 GTSNPN and CDR2 SVGIG (reference sequence). The CDR3 runs to 11 residues. V lost 3 bases to trimming and J lost 5 bases, with 7 bases between them. The CDR3 DNA reads as TGTGCCTGGAGAACAGGGTATGGCTACACCTTC. This encodes CAWRTGYGYTF.

This clone showed up just a few times. V gene TRBV18 combines with J gene TRBJ1-2, with a possible D match to TRBD1 (5 bases). Per germline, CDR1 KGHSH and CDR2 LQKENI. The CDR3 runs 15 residues. V shed 5 bases and J shed 0 bases, with 13 bases lying between them. The CDR3 loop reads CASSADRPTNYGYTF. The CDR3 DNA sequence: TGTGCCAGCTCAGCCGACAGACCTACTAACTATGGCTACACCTTC.

The chain is built from TRBV13 and TRBJ1-1; TRBD1 matches at 7 bases. The germline CDR1 and CDR2 sequences are PRHDT and FYEKMQ (reference sequence). The CDR3 sequence is 12 residues long. V lost 5 bases and J lost 6; bases outside the gene matches: 3. The DNA for the CDR3 is TGTGCCAGCAGCCAGGGGGGATCTGAAGCTTTCTTT. It is translated as CASSQGGSEAFF. The entire variable domain, with the rest obtained from reference TRBV13 and TRBJ1-1, is as follows: AAGVIQSPRHLIKEKRETATLKCYPIPRHDTVYWYQQGPGQDPQFLISFYEKMQSDKGSIPDRFSAQQFSDYHSELNMSSLELGDSALYFCASSQGGSEAFFGQGTRLTVV.